A single sample is the source of the 16 T cell receptor beta chains below, sequenced in a study of blood T cell repertoires in COVID-19. Only in-frame clones appear in the TCRdb table, and some are missing; sequencing was by immunoSEQ multiplex PCR. The sample yields just over 50,000 clones, more than 70% seen once. The sequencing sample was made of peripheral blood. These receptors all come from an older man with active COVID-19.

V and J are TRBV27 and TRBJ2-1; tentative D call: TRBD2 (5 bases). There are 15 residues in the CDR3. Germline V lookup: CDR1 MNHEY, CDR2 SMNVEV (reference sequence). Trimming shortened V by 0 bases and J by 7 bases, and 13 bases separated the two germline ends. CDR3 protein: CASSLSRIGGNEQFF. CDR3 coding DNA: TGTGCCAGCAGTTTATCGAGAATAGGCGGGAATGAGCAGTTCTTC.

This chain links TRBV6-5 with TRBJ1-1, with D perhaps TRBD1 (5 bases). The CDR3 has 15 amino acids. CDR1 is MNHEY and CDR2 is SVGAGI in the germline V gene. V lost 6 bases and J lost 2, with 16 bases in between. The CDR3 region has the DNA TGTGCCAGCAGGTTACAGGATTTAGAAAACACTGAAGCTTTCTTT. Translating gives CASRLQDLENTEAFF.

The gene calls are TRBV23-1 and TRBJ1-5, with TRBD1 matching over 8 bases. TRBV23-1 is noted as an ORF with a role that remains uncertain. The junction had 23 bases not matched to a gene; V was cut back by 2 bases and J by 5 bases. The CDR3 spans 21 residues. The CDR3 here is CASSQKLPPATGAVWDQPQHF. CDR3 DNA: TGCGCCAGCAGTCAAAAACTTCCCCCGGCGACAGGGGCGGTTTGGGATCAGCCCCAGCATTTT.

This clone appeared a single time. This rearrangement joins TRBV5-5 to TRBJ1-2; 7 bases are shared with TRBD1. Germline V gene sequence: CDR1 SGHKS, CDR2 YYEKEE (reference sequence). The trim removed 4 bases at V and 6 bases at J, leaving 12 bases unmatched. The CDR3 is 15 amino acids. CDR3 region: CASSQKSDRVHGYTF. CDR3 DNA: TGTGCCAGCAGCCAGAAATCTGACAGGGTGCATGGCTACACCTTC.

The chain uses TRBV28 and TRBJ1-5; 7 bases agree with TRBD1. The junction had 6 bases not matched to a gene; V was cut back by 5 bases and J by 2 bases. Germline V CDR1 and CDR2: MDHEN, SYDVKM. The CDR3 has 15 residues. The CDR3 region is CASSPGGGGNQPQHF. In nucleotides, the CDR3 is TGTGCCAGCAGTCCTGGAGGGGGCGGCAATCAGCCCCAGCATTTT. The complete variable domain, with remaining parts taken from reference TRBV28 and TRBJ1-5, reads DVKVTQSSRYLVKRTGEKVFLECVQDMDHENMFWYRQDPGLGLRLIYFSYDVKMKEKGDIPEGYSVSREKKERFSLILESASTNQTSMYLCASSPGGGGNQPQHFGDGTRLSIL.

This clone was recorded a few times. Here the CDR3 reads CASSPSGYEQYF. CDR3 nucleotides: TGTGCCAGCAGCCCTAGCGGATACGAGCAGTACTTC. The chain carries TRBV6-2 or TRBV6-3 and TRBJ2-7; 7 bases align to TRBD2. Germline V gene sequence: CDR1 MNHEY, CDR2 SVGEGT. V lost 6 bases, J lost 4 bases, and 3 bases stayed unmatched. The CDR3 spans 12 residues.

The chain joins TRBV2 to TRBJ1-6; no definite D call. Germline V gene sequence: CDR1 SNHLY, CDR2 FYNNEI. The CDR3 is made up of 16 amino acids. V lost 7 bases, J lost 7 bases, and 20 bases lay in between. The CDR3 sequence is CASTAQDPIANSPLHF. The CDR3 nucleotides read TGTGCCAGCACGGCCCAGGATCCGATCGCGAATTCACCCCTCCACTTT.

This clone has a single count. The chain recombines TRBV6-5 with TRBJ1-4; unclear D gene. The CDR3 covers 15 residues. Germline loops: CDR1 MNHEY, CDR2 SVGAGI. Trimming stripped 0 bases from V and 4 bases from J, with 9 bases between. CDR3 residues: CASSYSGVNNEKLFF. DNA for the CDR3: TGTGCCAGCAGTTACTCGGGAGTGAATAATGAAAAACTGTTTTTT.

This clone was recorded once. One junction end disagrees with the germline gene, perhaps due to a read error. The chain employs TRBV28 and TRBJ1-5, with 7 bases fitting TRBD1. CDR3 length: 14 residues. Germline-derived CDR1 and CDR2 are MDHEN and SYDVKM. This CDR3 reads CASSSSTQPTGDSF. The CDR3 DNA reads as TGTGCCAGCAGTTCCTCAACCCAACCTACAGGGGACTCATTT.

The J gene is TRBJ2-7, the V gene TRBV25-1; a weak D match, TRBD2 (6 bases). The CDR3 loop spans 13 amino acids. V was trimmed by 10 bases and J by 0 bases, leaving 13 bases between them. Germline assignment: CDR1 MGHDK and CDR2 SYGVNS. CDR3: CATANGGSYEQYF. The DNA for the CDR3 is TGTGCCACGGCGAACGGGGGCTCCTACGAGCAGTACTTC.

The J gene is TRBJ2-5, the V gene TRBV19, with TRBD1 identical over 8 bases. The ends lost 7 bases at V and 5 bases at J; junction bases unmatched: 6. The CDR3 extends over 13 amino acids. Germline values: CDR1 LNHDA, CDR2 SQIVND (reference sequence). As DNA, the CDR3 is TGTGCCAGTATCAGGGGGCGCAGGGAGACCCAGTACTTC. It is translated as CASIRGRRETQYF.

The rearrangement links TRBV30 to TRBJ2-7, with TRBD1 as a possible D gene (6 bases). Germline V gene sequence: CDR1 GTSNPN, CDR2 SVGIG (reference sequence). V was shortened by 4 bases and J by 6 bases, with 13 bases between the two germline ends. The CDR3 loop spans 12 amino acids. CDR3 residues: CAWTHTGTEQYF. CDR3 DNA: TGTGCCTGGACCCATACAGGGACCGAGCAGTACTTC.

The V call is TRBV5-1, the J call TRBJ1-1; 10 positions match TRBD1. The CDR3 is 16 residues long. CDR1 is SGHRS, CDR2 YFSETQ, per germline. J lost 7 bases, V lost 0 bases, and 9 bases had no gene match. The CDR3 loop is CASSLGGTGAQGEAFF. CDR3 DNA: TGCGCCAGCAGCTTGGGCGGGACAGGGGCGCAGGGTGAAGCTTTCTTT.

This chain connects TRBV18 to TRBJ2-7; TRBD1 might be the D (7 bases). The CDR3 has 16 residues. Germline V gene sequence: CDR1 KGHSH, CDR2 LQKENI. Trimming stripped 3 bases from V and 2 bases from J, with 17 bases between. Written as DNA, the CDR3 is TGTGCCAGCTCACCGCCAGGGGGGCAACCACCCTACGAGCAGTACTTC. Translating it yields CASSPPGGQPPYEQYF.

V is TRBV11-2 and J is TRBJ2-2; 12 nucleotides agree with TRBD2. CDR3 length: 16 amino acids. The germline CDR1 and CDR2 sequences are SGHAT and FQNNGV. With 3 bases clipped from V and 6 bases from J, the junction kept 5 bases outside the gene matches. DNA of the CDR3: TGTGCCAGCAGCTTCCAGACTAGCGGGAGTGCCGGGGAGCTGTTTTTT. It translates to CASSFQTSGSAGELFF.

The chain carries TRBV9 and TRBJ2-3; TRBD2 matches 8 bases. V shed 4 bases, J shed 6 bases, and the junction held 7 bases outside the gene matches. This CDR3 has 14 residues. CDR1 and CDR2 (germline): SGDLS, YYNGEE. The CDR3 loop reads CASSPPQREDTQYF. The CDR3 bases are TGTGCCAGCAGCCCACCTCAGCGGGAGGATACGCAGTATTTT.